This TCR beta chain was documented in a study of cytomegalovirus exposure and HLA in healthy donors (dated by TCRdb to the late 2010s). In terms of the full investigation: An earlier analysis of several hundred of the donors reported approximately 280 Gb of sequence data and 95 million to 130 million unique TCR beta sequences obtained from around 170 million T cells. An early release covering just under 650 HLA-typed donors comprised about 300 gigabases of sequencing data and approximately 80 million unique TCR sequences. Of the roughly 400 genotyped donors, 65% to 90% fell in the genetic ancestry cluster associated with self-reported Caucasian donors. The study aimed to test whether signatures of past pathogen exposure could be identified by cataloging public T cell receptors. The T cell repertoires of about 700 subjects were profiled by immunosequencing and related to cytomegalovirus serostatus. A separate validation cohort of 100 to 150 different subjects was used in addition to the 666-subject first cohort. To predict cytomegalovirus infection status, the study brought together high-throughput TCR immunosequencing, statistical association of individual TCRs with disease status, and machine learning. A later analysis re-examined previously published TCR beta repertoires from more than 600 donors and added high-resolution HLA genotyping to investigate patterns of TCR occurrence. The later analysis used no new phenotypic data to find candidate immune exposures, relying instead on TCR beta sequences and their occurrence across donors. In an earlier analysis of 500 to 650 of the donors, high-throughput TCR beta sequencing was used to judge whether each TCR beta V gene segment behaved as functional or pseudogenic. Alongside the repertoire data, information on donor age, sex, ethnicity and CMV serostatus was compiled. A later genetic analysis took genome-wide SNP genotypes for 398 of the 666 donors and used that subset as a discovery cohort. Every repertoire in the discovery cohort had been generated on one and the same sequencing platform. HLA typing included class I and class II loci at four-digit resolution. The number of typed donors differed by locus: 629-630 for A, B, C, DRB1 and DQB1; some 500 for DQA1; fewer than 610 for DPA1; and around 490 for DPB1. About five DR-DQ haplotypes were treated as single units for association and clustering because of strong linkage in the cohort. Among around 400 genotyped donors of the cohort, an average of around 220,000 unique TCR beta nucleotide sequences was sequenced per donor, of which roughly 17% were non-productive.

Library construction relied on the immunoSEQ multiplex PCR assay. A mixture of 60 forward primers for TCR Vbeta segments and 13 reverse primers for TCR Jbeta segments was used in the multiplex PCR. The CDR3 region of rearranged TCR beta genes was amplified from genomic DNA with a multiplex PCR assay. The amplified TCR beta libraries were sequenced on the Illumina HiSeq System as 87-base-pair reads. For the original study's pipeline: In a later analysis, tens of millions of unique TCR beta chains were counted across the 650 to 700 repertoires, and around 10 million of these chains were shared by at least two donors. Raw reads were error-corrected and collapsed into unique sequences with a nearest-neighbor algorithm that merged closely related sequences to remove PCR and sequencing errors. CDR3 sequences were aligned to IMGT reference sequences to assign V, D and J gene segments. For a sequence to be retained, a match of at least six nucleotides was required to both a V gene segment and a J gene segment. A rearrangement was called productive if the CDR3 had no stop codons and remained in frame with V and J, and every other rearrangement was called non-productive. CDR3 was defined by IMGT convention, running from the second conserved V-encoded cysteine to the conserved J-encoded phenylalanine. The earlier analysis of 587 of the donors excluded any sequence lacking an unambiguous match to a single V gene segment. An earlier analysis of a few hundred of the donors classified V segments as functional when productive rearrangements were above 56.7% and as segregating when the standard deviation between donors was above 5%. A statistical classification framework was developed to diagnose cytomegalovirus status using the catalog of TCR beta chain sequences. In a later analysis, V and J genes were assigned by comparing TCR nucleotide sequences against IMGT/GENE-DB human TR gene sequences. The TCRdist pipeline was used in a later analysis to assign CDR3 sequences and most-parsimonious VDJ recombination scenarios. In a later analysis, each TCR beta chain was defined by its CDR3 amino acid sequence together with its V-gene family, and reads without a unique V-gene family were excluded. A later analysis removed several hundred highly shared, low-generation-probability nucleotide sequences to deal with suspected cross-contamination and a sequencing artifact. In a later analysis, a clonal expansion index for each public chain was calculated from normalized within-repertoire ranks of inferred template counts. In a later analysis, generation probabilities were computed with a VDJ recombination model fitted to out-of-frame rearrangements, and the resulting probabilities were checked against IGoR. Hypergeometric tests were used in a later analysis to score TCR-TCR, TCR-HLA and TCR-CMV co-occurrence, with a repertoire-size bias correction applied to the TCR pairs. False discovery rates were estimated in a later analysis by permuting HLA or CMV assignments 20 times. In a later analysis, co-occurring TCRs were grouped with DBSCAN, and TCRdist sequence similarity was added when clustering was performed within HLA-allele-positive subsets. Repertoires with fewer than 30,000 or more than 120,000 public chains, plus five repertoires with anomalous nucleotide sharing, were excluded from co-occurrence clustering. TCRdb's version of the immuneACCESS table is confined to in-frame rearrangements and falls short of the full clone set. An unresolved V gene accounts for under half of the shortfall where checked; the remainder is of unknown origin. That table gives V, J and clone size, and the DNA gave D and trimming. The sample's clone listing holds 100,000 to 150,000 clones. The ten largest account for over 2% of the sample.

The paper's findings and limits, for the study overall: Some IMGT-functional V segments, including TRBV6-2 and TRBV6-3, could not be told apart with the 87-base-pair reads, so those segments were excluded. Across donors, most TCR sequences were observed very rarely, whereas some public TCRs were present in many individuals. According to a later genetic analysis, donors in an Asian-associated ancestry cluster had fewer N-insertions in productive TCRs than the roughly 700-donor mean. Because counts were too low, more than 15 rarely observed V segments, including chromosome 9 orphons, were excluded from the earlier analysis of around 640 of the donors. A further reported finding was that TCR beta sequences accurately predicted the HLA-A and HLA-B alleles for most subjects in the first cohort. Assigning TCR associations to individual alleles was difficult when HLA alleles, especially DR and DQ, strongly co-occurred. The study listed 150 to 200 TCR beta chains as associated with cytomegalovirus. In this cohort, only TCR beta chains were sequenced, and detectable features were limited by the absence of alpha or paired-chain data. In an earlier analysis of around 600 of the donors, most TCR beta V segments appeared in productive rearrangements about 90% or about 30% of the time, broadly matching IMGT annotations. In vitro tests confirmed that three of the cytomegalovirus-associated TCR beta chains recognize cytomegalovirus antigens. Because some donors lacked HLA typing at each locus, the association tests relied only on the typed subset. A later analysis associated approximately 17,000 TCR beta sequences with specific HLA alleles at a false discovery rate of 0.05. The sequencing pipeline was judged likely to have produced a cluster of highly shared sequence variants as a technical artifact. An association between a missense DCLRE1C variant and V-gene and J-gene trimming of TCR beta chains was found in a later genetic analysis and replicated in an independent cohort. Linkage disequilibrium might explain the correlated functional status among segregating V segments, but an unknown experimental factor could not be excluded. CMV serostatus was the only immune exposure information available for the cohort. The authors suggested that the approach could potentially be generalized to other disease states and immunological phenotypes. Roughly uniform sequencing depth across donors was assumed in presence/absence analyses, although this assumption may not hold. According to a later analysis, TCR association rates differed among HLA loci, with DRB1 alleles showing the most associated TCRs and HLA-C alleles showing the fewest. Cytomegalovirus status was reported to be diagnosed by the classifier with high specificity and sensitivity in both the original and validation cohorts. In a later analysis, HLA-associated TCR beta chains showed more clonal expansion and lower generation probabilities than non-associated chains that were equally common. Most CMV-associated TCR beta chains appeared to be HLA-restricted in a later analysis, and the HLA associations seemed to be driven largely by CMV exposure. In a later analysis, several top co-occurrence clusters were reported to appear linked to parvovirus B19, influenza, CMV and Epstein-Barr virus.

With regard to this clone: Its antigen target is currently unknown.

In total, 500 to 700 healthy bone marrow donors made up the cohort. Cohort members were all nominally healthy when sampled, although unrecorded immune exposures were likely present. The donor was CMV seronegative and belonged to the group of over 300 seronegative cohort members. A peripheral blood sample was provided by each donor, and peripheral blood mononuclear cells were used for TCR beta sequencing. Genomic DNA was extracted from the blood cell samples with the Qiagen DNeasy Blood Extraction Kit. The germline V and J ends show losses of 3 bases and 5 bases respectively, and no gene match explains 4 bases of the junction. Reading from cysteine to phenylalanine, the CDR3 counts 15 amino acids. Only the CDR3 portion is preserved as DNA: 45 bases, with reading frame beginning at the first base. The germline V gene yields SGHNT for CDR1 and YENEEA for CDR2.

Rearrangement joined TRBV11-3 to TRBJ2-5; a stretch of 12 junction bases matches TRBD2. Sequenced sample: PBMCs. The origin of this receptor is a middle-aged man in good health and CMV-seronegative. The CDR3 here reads CASSLTSGSGETQYF. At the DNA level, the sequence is TGTGCCAGCAGCTTGACTAGCGGGAGTGGTGAGACCCAGTACTTC.